The source of this TCR beta chain is a study of neoadjuvant nivolumab and ipilimumab in lung cancer. Overall study context: Patients got nivolumab 3 mg/kg on days 1, 15 and 29; combination added ipilimumab 1 mg/kg day 1. Study-wide findings and caveats: From pretherapy to surgery, tumor richness and clonality rose with dual therapy. Resected-tumor TCR richness correlated positively with pretherapy blood richness.

Produced via immunoSEQ multiplex PCR; TCRdb's table is partial and in-frame only. The sample holds tens of thousands of clones, around 80% seen once. This CDR3 contains 14 residues. The germline V and J ends were trimmed by 9 bases and 1 base, with 13 bases remaining between them. Germline CDR1 and CDR2: LNHDA and SQIVND (reference sequence). Comment on this clone: Its antigen is currently unknown.

The V gene is TRBV19, the J gene TRBJ2-1, with D unclear. This TCR came from an adult with non-small cell lung cancer. The sample was peripheral blood, taken before neoadjuvant nivolumab, alone or with ipilimumab. The CDR3 DNA reads as TGTGCCAGCGGGTTGGCCGGTTCCTACAATGAGCAGTTCTTC. This translates into CASGLAGSYNEQFF.